This T cell receptor (beta chain) was obtained from a study of blood T cell repertoires in COVID-19. Germline-derived CDR1 and CDR2 are MGHRA and YSYEKL. The CDR3 spans 14 residues. V lost 4 bases, J lost 4 bases, and 11 bases lay in between. The repertoire was sequenced with immunoSEQ multiplex PCR; TCRdb's copy has only in-frame clones and lacks some. Counted here are some 330,000 clones, just under 90% occurring once; the ten biggest clones make up 1.5% to 2%. V and J are TRBV4-1 and TRBJ2-1; unclear D gene. The receptor's source is a woman younger than 45 with COVID-19, enrolled during active disease. The sequencing sample was made of peripheral blood. This chain's CDR3 is CASSPGDGYNEQFF. The DNA of the CDR3 is TGCGCCAGCAGCCCAGGTGACGGTTACAATGAGCAGTTCTTC.